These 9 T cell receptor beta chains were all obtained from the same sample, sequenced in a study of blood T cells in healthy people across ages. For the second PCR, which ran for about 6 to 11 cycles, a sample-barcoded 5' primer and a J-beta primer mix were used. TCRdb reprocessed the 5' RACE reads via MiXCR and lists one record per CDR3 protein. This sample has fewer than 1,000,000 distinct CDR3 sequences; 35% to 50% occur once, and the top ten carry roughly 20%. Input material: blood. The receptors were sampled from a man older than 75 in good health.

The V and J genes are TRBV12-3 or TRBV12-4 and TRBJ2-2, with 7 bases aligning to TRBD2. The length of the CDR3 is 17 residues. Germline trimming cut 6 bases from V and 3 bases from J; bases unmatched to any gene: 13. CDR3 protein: CASSLARTRGYTGELFF. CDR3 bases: TGTGCCAGCAGCCTTGCCCGGACTAGAGGGTACACCGGGGAGCTGTTTTTT.

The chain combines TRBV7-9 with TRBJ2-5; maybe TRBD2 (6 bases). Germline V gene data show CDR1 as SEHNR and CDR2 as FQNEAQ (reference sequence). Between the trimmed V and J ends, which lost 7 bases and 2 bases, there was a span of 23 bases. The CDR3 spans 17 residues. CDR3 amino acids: CASTLGPTGVRQETQYF. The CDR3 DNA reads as TGTGCCAGCACCCTAGGGCCCACGGGAGTTCGGCAAGAGACCCAGTACTTC.

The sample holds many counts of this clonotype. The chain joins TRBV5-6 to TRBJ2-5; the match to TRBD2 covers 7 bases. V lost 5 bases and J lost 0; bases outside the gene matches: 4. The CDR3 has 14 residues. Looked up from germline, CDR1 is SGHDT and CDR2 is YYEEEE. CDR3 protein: CASRPGGNQETQYF. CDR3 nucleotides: TGTGCCAGCAGACCCGGGGGGAACCAAGAGACCCAGTACTTC. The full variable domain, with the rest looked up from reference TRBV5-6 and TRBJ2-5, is DAGVTQSPTHLIKTRGQQVTLRCSPKSGHDTVSWYQQALGQGPQFIFQYYEEEERQRGNFPDRFSGHQFPNYSSELNVNALLLGDSALYLCASRPGGNQETQYFGPGTRLLVL.

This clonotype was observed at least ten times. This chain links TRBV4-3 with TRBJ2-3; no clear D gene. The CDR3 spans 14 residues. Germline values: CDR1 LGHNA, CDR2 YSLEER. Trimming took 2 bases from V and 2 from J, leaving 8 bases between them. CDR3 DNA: TGCGCCAGCAGCCAACGTCTTACCACAGATACGCAGTATTTT. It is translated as CASSQRLTTDTQYF.

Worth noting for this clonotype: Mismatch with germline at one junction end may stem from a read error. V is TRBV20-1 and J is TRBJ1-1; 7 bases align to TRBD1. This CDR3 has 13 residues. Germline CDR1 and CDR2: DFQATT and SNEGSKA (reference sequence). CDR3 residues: CSAGDQQGMGAFF. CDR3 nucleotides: TGCAGTGCTGGAGATCAACAGGGGATGGGAGCTTTCTTT.

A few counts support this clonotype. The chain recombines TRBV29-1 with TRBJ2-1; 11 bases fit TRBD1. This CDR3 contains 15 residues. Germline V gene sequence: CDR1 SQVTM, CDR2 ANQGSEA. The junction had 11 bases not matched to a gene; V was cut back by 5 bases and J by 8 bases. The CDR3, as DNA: TGCAGCGTTCCCCGGACAGGGGGCCATTTACATGAGCAGTTCTTC. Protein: CSVPRTGGHLHEQFF.

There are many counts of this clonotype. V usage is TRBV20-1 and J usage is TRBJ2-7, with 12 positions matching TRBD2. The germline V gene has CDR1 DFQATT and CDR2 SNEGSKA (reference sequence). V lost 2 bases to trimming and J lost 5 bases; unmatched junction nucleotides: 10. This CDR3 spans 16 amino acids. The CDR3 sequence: CSARSQTSGRVNEQYF. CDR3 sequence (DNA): TGCAGTGCTAGATCACAGACTAGCGGGAGAGTCAACGAGCAGTACTTC.

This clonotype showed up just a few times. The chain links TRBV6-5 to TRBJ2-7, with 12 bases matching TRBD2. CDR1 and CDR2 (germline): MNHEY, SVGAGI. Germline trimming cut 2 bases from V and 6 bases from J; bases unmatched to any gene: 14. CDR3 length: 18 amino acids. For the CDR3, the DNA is TGTGCCAGCAGTTACGGGACTAGCGGGTGGGCCGGGTTGACCGAGCAGTACTTC. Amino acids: CASSYGTSGWAGLTEQYF.

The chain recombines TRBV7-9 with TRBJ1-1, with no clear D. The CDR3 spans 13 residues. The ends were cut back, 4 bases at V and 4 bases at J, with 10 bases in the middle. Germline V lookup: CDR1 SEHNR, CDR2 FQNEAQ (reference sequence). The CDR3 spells CASSSIAGTEAFF. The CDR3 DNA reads TGTGCCAGCAGCTCAATAGCGGGCACTGAAGCTTTCTTT.